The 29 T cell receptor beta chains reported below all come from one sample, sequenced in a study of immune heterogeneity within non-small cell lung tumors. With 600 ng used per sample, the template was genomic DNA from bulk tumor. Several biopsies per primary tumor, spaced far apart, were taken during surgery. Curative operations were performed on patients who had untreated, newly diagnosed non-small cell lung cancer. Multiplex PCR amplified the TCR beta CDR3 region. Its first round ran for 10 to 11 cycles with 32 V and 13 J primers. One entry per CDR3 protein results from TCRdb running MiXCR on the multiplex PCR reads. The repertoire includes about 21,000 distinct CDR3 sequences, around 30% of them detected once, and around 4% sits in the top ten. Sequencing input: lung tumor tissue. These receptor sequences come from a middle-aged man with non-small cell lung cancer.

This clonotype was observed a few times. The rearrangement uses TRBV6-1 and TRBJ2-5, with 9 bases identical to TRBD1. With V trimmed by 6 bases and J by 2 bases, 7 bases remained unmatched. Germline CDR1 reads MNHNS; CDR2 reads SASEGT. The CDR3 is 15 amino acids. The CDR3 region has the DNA TGTGCCAGCAGACCTGGGACAGGGTATCAAGAGACCCAGTACTTC. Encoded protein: CASRPGTGYQETQYF.

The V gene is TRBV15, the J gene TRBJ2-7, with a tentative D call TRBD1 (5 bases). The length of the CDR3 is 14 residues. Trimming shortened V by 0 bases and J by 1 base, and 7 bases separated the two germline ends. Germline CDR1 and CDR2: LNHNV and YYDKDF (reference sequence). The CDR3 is CATSRDRVSYEQYF. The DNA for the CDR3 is TGTGCCACCAGCAGAGACAGGGTTTCCTACGAGCAGTACTTC.

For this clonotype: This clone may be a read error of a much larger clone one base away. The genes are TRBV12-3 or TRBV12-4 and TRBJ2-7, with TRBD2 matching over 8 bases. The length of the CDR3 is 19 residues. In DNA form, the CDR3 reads TGTGCCAGCAGTTCCCTAGGGAGAGGGCTACTAGCGGTGGGGGACGAGCAGTCCTTC. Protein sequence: CASSSLGRGLLAVGDEQSF.

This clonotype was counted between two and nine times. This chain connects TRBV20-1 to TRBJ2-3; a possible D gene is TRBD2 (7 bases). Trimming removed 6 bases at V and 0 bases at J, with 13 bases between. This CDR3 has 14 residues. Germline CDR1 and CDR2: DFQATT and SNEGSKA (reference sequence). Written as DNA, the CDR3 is TGCAGTGCCGGAGGGGGGGCGAGCACAGATACGCAGTATTTT. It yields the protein CSAGGGASTDTQYF.

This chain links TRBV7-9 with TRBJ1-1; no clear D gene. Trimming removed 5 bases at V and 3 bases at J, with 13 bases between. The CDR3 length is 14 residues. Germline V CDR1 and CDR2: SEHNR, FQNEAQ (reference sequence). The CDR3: CASSATSLDTEAFF. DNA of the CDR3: TGTGCCAGCAGCGCCACCTCATTGGACACTGAAGCTTTCTTT. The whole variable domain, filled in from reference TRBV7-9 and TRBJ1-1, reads DTGVSQNPRHKITKRGQNVTFRCDPISEHNRLYWYRQTLGQGPEFLTYFQNEAQLEKSRLLSDRFSAERPKGSFSTLEIQRTEQGDSAMYLCASSATSLDTEAFFGQGTRLTVV.

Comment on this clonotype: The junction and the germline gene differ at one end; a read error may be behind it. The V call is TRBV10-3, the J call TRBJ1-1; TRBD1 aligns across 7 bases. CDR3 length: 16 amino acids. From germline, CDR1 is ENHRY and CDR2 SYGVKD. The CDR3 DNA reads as TGTGCCATCAAAAGTGCGGGACAGTACTTGAACAGTGAAGCTTTCTTT. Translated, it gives CAIKSAGQYLNSEAFF.

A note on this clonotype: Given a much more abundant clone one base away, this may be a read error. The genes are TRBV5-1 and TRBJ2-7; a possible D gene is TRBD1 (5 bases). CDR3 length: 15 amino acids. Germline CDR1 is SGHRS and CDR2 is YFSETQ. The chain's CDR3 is CSSSFNRQSSYEQYF. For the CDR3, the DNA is TGCTCCAGCAGCTTTAACAGGCAAAGCTCCTACGAGCAGTACTTC.

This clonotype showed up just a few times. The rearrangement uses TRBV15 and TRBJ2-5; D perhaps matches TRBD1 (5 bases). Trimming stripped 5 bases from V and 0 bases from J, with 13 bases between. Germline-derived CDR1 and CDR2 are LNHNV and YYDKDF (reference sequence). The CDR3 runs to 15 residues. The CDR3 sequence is CATSSKGHYQETQYF. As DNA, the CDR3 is TGTGCCACCAGCTCGAAGGGGCACTACCAAGAGACCCAGTACTTC.

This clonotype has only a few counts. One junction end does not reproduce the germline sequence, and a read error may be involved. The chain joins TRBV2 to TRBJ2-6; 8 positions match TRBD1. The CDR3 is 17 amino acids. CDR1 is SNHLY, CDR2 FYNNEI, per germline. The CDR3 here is CAGSPRTGRTGANVLTF. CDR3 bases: TGTGCCGGCAGTCCGAGGACAGGGAGAACTGGGGCCAACGTCCTGACTTTC.

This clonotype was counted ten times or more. The CDR3 loop is CSARWTGLQETQYF. The CDR3 coding sequence is TGCAGTGCGAGGTGGACAGGGCTCCAAGAGACCCAGTACTTC. This chain links TRBV20-1 with TRBJ2-5, with 8 bases lining up with TRBD1. Per germline, CDR1 DFQATT and CDR2 SNEGSKA (reference sequence). V gave up 6 bases and J gave up 1 base; unmatched junction bases: 7. This CDR3 has 14 amino acids.

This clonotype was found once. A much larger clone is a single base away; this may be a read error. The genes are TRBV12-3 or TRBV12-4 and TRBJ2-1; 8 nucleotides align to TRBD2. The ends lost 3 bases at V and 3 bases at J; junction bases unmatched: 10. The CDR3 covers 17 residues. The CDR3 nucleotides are TGTGCCAGCAGTTTCGGGCCCACCGGGAGGGACTACAATGAGCAGTTCTTC. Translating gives CASSFGPTGRDYNEQFF.

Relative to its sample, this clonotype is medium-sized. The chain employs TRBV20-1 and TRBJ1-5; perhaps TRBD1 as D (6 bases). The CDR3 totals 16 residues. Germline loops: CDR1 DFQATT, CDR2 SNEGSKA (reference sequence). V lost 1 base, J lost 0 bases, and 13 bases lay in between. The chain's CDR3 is CSARAGAGYSNQPQHF. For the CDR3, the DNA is TGCAGTGCTAGAGCAGGGGCTGGCTATAGCAATCAGCCCCAGCATTTT.

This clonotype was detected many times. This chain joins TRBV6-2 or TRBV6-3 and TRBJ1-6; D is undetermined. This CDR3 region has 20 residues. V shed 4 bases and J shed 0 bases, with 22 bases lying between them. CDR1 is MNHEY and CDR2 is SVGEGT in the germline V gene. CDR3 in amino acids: CASSFSMEAARSSYNSPLHF. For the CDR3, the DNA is TGTGCCAGCAGTTTTTCCATGGAAGCAGCCCGAAGCTCCTATAATTCACCCCTCCACTTT.

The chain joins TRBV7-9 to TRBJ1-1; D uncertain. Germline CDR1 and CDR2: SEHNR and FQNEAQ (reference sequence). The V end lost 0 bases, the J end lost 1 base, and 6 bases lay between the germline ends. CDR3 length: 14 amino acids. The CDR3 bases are TGTGCCAGCAGCTTAGCGGGTGCGAACACTGAAGCTTTCTTT. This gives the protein CASSLAGANTEAFF.

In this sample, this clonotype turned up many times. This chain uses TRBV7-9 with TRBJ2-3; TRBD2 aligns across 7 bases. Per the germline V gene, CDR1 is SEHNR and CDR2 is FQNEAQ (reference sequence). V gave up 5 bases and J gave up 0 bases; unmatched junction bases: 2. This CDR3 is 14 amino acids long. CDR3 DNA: TGTGCCAGCAGCACCGGGGGGAGCACAGATACGCAGTATTTT. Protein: CASSTGGSTDTQYF.

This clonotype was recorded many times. The CDR3 is CASSQGARAFF. The CDR3 DNA reads as TGTGCCAGCAGCCAAGGGGCCAGAGCTTTCTTT. The chain employs TRBV3-1 and TRBJ1-1; no clear D gene. This CDR3 spans 11 amino acids. In germline, CDR1 is LGHDT, CDR2 YNNKEL (reference sequence). Deletions cut 1 base from V and 10 bases from J, with 7 bases between.

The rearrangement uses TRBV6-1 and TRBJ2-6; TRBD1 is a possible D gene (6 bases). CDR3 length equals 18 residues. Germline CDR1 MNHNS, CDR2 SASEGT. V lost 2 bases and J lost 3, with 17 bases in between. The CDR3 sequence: CASSEFPAGDGGANVLTF. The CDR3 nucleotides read TGTGCCAGCAGTGAATTTCCGGCAGGGGATGGTGGGGCCAACGTCCTGACTTTC.

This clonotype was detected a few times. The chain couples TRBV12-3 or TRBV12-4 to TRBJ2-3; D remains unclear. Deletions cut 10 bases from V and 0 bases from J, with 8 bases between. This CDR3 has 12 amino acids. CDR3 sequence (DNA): TGTGCCACCCAGTATAGCACAGATACGCAGTATTTT. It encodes CATQYSTDTQYF.

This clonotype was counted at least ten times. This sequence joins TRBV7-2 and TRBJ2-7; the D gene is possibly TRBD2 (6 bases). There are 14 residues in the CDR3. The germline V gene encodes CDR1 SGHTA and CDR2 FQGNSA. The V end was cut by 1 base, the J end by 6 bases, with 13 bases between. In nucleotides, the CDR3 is TGTGCCAGCAGCTTAGAACGGCACGGGGGCGAGCAGTACTTC. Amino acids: CASSLERHGGEQYF. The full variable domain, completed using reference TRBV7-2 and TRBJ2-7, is GAGVSQSPSNKVTEKGKDVELRCDPISGHTALYWYRQSLGQGLEFLIYFQGNSAPDKSGLPSDRFSAERTGGSVSTLTIQRTQQEDSAVYLCASSLERHGGEQYFGPGTRLTVT.

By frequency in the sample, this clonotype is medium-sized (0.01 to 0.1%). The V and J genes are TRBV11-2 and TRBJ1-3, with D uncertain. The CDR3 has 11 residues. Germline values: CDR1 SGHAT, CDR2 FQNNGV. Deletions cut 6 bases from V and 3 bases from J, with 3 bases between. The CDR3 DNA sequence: TGTGCCAGCAGGTTTGGAAACACCATATATTTT. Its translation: CASRFGNTIYF.

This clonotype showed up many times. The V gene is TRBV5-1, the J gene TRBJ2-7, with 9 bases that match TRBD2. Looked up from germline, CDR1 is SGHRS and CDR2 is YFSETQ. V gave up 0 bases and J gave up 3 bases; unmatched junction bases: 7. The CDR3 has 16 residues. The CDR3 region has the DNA TGCGCCAGCAGCTTGGGTTCCATAGCGGGAGTCTACGAGCAGTACTTC. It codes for CASSLGSIAGVYEQYF.

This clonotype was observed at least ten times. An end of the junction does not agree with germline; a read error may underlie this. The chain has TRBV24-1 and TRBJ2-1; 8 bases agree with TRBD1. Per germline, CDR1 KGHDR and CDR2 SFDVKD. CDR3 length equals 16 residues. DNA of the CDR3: TGTGCCACCAGTGATGCCGGACAGGGCTCCCACAATGAGCAGTTCTTC. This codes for CATSDAGQGSHNEQFF.

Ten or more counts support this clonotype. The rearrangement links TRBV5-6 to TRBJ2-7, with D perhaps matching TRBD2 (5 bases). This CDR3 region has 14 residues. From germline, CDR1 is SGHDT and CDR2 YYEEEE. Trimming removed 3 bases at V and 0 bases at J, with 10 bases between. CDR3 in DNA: TGTGCCAGCAGCTCCACGGGAAGCTCCTACGAGCAGTACTTC. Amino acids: CASSSTGSSYEQYF.

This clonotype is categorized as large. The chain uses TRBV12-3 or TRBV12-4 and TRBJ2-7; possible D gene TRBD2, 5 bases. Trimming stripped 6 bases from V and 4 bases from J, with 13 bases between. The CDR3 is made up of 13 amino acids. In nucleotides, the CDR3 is TGTGCCAGCAGATCGGCGGGCGTGTACGAGCAGTACTTC. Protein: CASRSAGVYEQYF.

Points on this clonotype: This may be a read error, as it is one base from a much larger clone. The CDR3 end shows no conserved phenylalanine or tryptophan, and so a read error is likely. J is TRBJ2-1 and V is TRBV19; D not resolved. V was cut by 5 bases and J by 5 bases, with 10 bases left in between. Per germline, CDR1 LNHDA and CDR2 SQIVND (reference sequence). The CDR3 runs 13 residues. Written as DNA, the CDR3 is TGTGCCAGTAGTGGAGATTCCCACAATGAGCAGTTCTTG. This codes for CASSGDSHNEQFL.

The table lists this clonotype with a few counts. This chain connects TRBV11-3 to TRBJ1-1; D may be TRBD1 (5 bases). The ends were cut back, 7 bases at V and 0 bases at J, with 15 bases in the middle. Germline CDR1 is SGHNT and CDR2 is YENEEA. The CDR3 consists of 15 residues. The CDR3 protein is CASNGGISMNTEAFF. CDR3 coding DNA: TGTGCCAGCAACGGGGGAATATCGATGAACACTGAAGCTTTCTTT.

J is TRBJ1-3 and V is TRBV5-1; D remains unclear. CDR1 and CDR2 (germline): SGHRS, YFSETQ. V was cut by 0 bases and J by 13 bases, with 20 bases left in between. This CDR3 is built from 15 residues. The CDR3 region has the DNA TGCGCCAGCAGCTTGGAGACCGCATCTGGAAACTCGATATATTTT. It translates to CASSLETASGNSIYF.

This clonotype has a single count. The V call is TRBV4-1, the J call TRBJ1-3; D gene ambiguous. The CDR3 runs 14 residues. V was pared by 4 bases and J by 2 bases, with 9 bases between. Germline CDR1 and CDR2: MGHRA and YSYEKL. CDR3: CASSPTRTGNTIYF. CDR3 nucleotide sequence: TGCGCCAGCAGCCCGACACGGACTGGAAACACCATATATTTT.

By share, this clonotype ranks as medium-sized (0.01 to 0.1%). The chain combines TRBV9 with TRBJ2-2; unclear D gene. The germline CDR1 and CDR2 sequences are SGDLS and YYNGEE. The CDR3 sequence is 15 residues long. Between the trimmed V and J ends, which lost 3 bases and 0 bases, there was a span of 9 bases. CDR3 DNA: TGTGCCAGCAGCGAGCAGGCAACGAACACCGGGGAGCTGTTTTTT. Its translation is CASSEQATNTGELFF.